A single sample gave rise to the 7 T cell receptor beta chains below, sequenced in a study of cytotoxic CD8 clonotypes in ibrutinib-treated CLL. Libraries were prepared by immunoSEQ multiplex PCR; TCRdb keeps only in-frame clonotypes and omits some of them. The table lists 250,000 to 350,000 clones, approximately 79% of them singletons, with roughly 5.7% in the top ten. The sequenced sample was PBMCs, obtained at disease progression, from a patient treated with ibrutinib. The receptors were gathered from a human donor with chronic lymphocytic leukemia.

The CDR3 here is CASSIVGQKETQYF. The DNA for the CDR3 is TGTGCCAGTAGTATAGTTGGCCAGAAAGAGACCCAGTACTTC. The chain employs TRBV19 and TRBJ2-5; D gene unclear. This CDR3 is 14 amino acids long. The V gene's germline CDR1 is LNHDA and CDR2 SQIVND (reference sequence). Trimming stripped 1 base from V and 3 bases from J, with 9 bases between.

This chain joins TRBV11-2 and TRBJ2-7, with 15 bases fitting TRBD2. V was clipped by 5 bases and J by 6 bases; unmatched bases: 17. This CDR3 spans 19 amino acids. Per germline, CDR1 SGHAT and CDR2 FQNNGV. The CDR3 spells CASSGYGTSGGLAIGEQYF. The CDR3, as DNA: TGTGCCAGCAGCGGATACGGGACTAGCGGGGGGCTGGCAATTGGCGAGCAGTACTTC.

The J gene is TRBJ2-3, the V gene TRBV5-4, with D possibly being TRBD1 or TRBD2 (5 bases each). The CDR3 totals 14 residues. Trimming cost V 5 bases and J 2 bases, with 12 bases left between them. CDR1 is SGHNT, CDR2 YYREEE, per germline (reference sequence). Written as DNA, the CDR3 is TGTGCCAGCAGTTGGGGGTATCCCACAGATACGCAGTATTTT. Amino acids: CASSWGYPTDTQYF.

V is TRBV4-1 and J is TRBJ2-7; the match to TRBD1 covers 9 bases. The trim removed 0 bases at V and 6 bases at J, leaving 6 bases unmatched. Germline-derived CDR1 and CDR2 are MGHRA and YSYEKL. The CDR3 runs to 15 residues. The CDR3 DNA sequence: TGCGCCAGCAGCCAAGATTTTGGACAGGGGCGCGAGCAGTACTTC. It encodes CASSQDFGQGREQYF.

The rearrangement joins TRBV5-4 to TRBJ2-7; D tentatively reads TRBD1 or TRBD2 (6 bases each). Trimming pared 4 bases from V and 7 bases from J, leaving 24 bases between. CDR3 length: 16 residues. From germline, CDR1 is SGHNT and CDR2 YYREEE (reference sequence). The CDR3 DNA is TGTGCCAGCAGCCCCCCCGAAGGGGGGAAAAGGCGGGAGCAGTACTTC. It yields the protein CASSPPEGGKRREQYF.

The chain joins TRBV10-1 to TRBJ2-3, with 8 bases fitting TRBD2. CDR1 and CDR2 (germline): WNHNN, SYGVQD (reference sequence). This CDR3 is 21 amino acids long. V lost 0 bases, J lost 1 base, and 18 bases stayed unmatched. CDR3 DNA: TGCGCCAGCAGTGAGTCGACTCGGGGTGCGCCCTGGCGGGGGGGCACAGATACGCAGTATTTT. Encoded protein: CASSESTRGAPWRGGTDTQYF.

This clone turned up a few times. The genes are TRBV12-5 and TRBJ2-3; 7 bases agree with TRBD1. Trimming took 5 bases from V and 2 from J; bases not matched to a gene: 10. There are 16 residues in the CDR3. Germline V CDR1 and CDR2: LGHNT, FRNRAP. CDR3 nucleotide sequence: TGTGCTAGTGGTCCGACATCGACAGGGCACACAGATACGCAGTATTTT. This gives the protein CASGPTSTGHTDTQYF.